This T cell receptor (beta chain) was sequenced during a study of blood T cell repertoires in COVID-19. Overall study: COVID-19 samples, acute and convalescent, were from the United States, Italy and Spain. From T cells, B-cell-depleted T cells, or PBMCs came the material, which was cDNA or gDNA.

Methods used by the authors: Estimation of nucleated cell counts relied on the amplification of reference gene primers. Profiling relied on immunoSEQ multiplex PCR, and the TCRdb table lists in-frame clones only, not all of them. Clone size and the V and J calls come from that table; the DNA yielded D and trimming. This table holds about 240,000 clones, about 90% found once. The germline CDR1 and CDR2 sequences are SSHAT and FNYEAQ (reference sequence). The CDR3 is 16 amino acids. Deletions cut 1 base from V and 6 bases from J, with 15 bases between. Input material: peripheral blood. The chain recombines TRBV7-7 with TRBJ2-2; TRBD1 might be the D (6 bases). The origin of this receptor is a man in his 60s who had recovered from COVID-19. The CDR3 region is CASSLEAGANAGELFF. CDR3 nucleotide sequence: TGTGCCAGCAGCTTAGAGGCAGGGGCCAACGCCGGGGAGCTGTTTTTT.